This T cell receptor beta chain was retrieved from a study of sequential checkpoint blockade in melanoma (dated by TCRdb to between 2018 and 2021). The study in broad terms: In a 1:1 randomization, patients received either first-line nivolumab then ipilimumab (arm A) or ipilimumab then nivolumab (arm B). Both trial sequences were followed by maintenance nivolumab. TCRbeta immunosequencing was performed on DNA from roughly 90 pretreatment melanoma tumor samples. For 20 to 25 patients, matched tumor biopsies were obtained before treatment and at week 13, following single-agent nivolumab (arm A) or ipilimumab (arm B). Roughly three quarters of the matched pre- and post-treatment tumor biopsy pairs came from the same lesion. The investigation overall reported the following: PD-L1 staining and CD8+ T-cell counts correlated with tumor T-cell fraction and clonality, whereas mutational load did not. The model for predicting response that combines TCR metrics with mutation burden needs to be validated in larger, independent patient cohorts. Within-arm analyses of tumor T-cell fraction were constrained by small sample sizes and reduced statistical power. Achieving clinical benefit was about 30 times more likely for patients whose tumor T-cell fraction and clonality increased by week 13. Among patients in arm A, the nivolumab-first arm, pretreatment tumor TIL clonality was associated with response (P = .04).

To note about this clone: What antigen it recognizes has not been identified. Base qualities are not at hand, and no much larger clone is one base apart.

TCRbeta CDR3 regions were immunosequenced from genomic DNA with the immunoSEQ Assay. Before high-throughput sequencing, the genomic DNA was amplified using bias-controlled multiplex PCR. The original pipeline was this. To quantify the absolute abundance of each unique TCRbeta CDR3 region, the sequences were collapsed and filtered. Clonality was defined as 1 minus Pielou's evenness and was calculated using productive rearrangements only. Tumor T-cell fraction was computed by normalizing TCRbeta template counts to usable DNA, estimated from several housekeeping genes. A previously published method was used to identify clones with significantly greater frequencies in on-treatment samples than in baseline samples. Held by TCRdb, this immuneACCESS table contains in-frame sequences only and omits some clones. Under half of the omission traces to an unresolved V gene where checked; the cause of the rest is unknown. The V and J calls and clone size come from that table; D and trimming were worked out from the DNA. Counted in this sample were roughly 36,000 clones; roughly 32% of them appeared once. The top ten clonotypes cover roughly 1.5% of the sample.

The sample's treatment or condition label is to be understood as: randomized to nivolumab then ipilimumab (arm A) or the reverse (arm B). No trial patient had received prior DNA-damaging chemotherapy. Samples were obtained from patients with melanoma enrolled in CheckMate 064, a randomized, open-label phase II trial of sequential checkpoint blockade. Genomic DNA from formalin-fixed paraffin-embedded (FFPE) tissue samples was used for tumor TCR sequencing. This TCR was sampled from a human donor with melanoma. The specimen was tumor tissue (inferred from file names), collected from a patient given nivolumab and ipilimumab in sequence.

The DNA sequence follows: TGCGCCAGCAGCACGGACCCAGGATCCTACAATGAGCAGTTCTTC. It specifies CASSTDPGSYNEQFF. Rearrangement joined TRBV5-1 to TRBJ2-1; a confident D gene designation cannot be given. The CDR3, cysteine through phenylalanine, is 15 amino acids long. The DNA shown is the 45-base CDR3, in frame from base 1. CDR1 and CDR2 (SGHRS, YFSETQ) derive from the germline V gene. The V and J ends are trimmed by 4 bases and 1 base, leaving 12 bases between them.